Many counts were recorded for the clone carrying this TCR beta chain. There are 14 residues in the CDR3. The junction had 12 bases not matched to a gene; V was cut back by 8 bases and J by 7 bases. The V gene's germline CDR1 is KGHSY and CDR2 FQNENV. Serum thyroxine and TRAb, along with clinical symptoms, thyroid ultrasound and orbital computed tomography, were what diagnosis relied on. Out of roughly 9.3 ml of fresh peripheral blood, PBMCs were obtained. TCR beta CDR3 regions were amplified from RNA transcripts. The first round was an RT-PCR with HTBI primers, and the second round was a multiplex PCR. Using its own MiXCR run on the multiplex PCR reads, TCRdb lists one record per CDR3 protein. The top ten clones hold approximately 40% of a sample with about 220,000 distinct CDR3 sequences, 20% to 25% of them seen once. These data originate in a study of Graves' ophthalmopathy and Graves' hyperthyroidism.

This clonotype originated in a woman in her fifties or sixties with Graves' ophthalmopathy. The rearrangement joins TRBV16 to TRBJ2-5, with 8 bases aligning to TRBD1. Sequenced material: peripheral blood. The CDR3 reads CASRSDRAEVTQYF. CDR3 in DNA: TGTGCCAGCCGTTCGGACAGGGCGGAAGTGACCCAGTACTTC.